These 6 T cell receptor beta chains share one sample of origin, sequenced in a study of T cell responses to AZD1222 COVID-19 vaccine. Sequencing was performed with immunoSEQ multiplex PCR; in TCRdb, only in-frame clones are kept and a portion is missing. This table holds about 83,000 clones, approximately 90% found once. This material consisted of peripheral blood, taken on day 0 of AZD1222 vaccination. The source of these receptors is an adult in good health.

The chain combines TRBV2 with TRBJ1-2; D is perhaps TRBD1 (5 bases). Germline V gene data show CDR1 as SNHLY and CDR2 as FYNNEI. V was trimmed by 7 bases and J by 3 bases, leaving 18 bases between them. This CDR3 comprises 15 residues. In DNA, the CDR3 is TGTGCCAGCACCCCGGGGCGGTCCAGCTACTATGGCTACACCTTC. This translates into CASTPGRSSYYGYTF.

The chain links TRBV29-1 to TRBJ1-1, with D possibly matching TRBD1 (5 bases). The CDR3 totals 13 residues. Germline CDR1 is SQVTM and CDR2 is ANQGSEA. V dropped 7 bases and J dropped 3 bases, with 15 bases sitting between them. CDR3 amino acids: CSGGLPDHTEAFF. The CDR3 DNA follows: TGCAGCGGGGGACTCCCGGACCACACTGAAGCTTTCTTT.

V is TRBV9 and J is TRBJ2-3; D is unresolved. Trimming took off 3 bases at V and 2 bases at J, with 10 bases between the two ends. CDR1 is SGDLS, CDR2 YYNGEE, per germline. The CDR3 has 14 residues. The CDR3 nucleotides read TGTGCCAGCAGCGGATCTTACAACACAGATACGCAGTATTTT. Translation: CASSGSYNTDTQYF. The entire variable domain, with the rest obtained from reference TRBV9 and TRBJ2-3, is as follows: DSGVTQTPKHLITATGQRVTLRCSPRSGDLSVYWYQQSLDQGLQFLIQYYNGEERAKGNILERFSAQQFPDLHSELNLSSLELGDSALYFCASSGSYNTDTQYFGPGTRLTVL.

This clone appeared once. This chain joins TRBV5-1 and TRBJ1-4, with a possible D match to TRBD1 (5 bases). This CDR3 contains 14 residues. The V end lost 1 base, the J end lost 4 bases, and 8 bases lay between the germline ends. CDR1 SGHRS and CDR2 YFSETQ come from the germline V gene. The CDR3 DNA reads TGCGCCAGCAGCTTGAGGCAGGGTAATGAAAAACTGTTTTTT. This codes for CASSLRQGNEKLFF.

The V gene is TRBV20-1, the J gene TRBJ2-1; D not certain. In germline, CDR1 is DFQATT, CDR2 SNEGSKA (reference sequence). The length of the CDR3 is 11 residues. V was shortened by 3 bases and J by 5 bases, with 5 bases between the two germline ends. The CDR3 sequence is CSASQDNEQFF. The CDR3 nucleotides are TGCAGTGCTAGTCAAGACAATGAGCAGTTCTTC.

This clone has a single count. CDR3 loop: CASSSGTSSYNEQFF. The CDR3 DNA is TGCGCCAGCAGCTCCGGGACTAGCTCCTACAATGAGCAGTTCTTC. V usage is TRBV5-1 and J usage is TRBJ2-1, with 8 bases identical to TRBD2. The germline gives CDR1 SGHRS, CDR2 YFSETQ. The V segment lost 3 bases and the J segment 0 bases; nucleotides outside the gene matches: 2. The CDR3 consists of 15 residues.